The 22 T cell receptor beta chains given below trace back to one sample, sequenced in a study of T cells in tuberculosis. Some clones are missing from TCRdb's copy, which holds only in-frame ones; the method was immunoSEQ multiplex PCR. The repertoire holds 45,000 or so clones, with around 96% as singletons. Sequenced material: PBMCs. These TCRs come from a donor between 10 and 35 years old with latent tuberculosis or without tuberculosis infection.

V and J are TRBV7-9 and TRBJ2-3; D is ambiguous. V was clipped by 5 bases and J by 2 bases, with 8 bases between them. Germline loops: CDR1 SEHNR, CDR2 FQNEAQ (reference sequence). The length of the CDR3 is 13 residues. In DNA form, the CDR3 reads TGTGCCAGCAGCCCCCTGGCCACAGATACGCAGTATTTT. It is translated as CASSPLATDTQYF.

This clone was seen once. This chain connects TRBV9 to TRBJ1-2; D might be TRBD1 (6 bases). The CDR3 is 13 residues long. Germline V CDR1 and CDR2: SGDLS, YYNGEE. V was cut by 3 bases and J by 3 bases, with 9 bases left in between. CDR3 protein: CASSADRYYGYTF. As DNA, the CDR3 is TGTGCCAGCAGCGCGGACAGATACTATGGCTACACCTTC. Full variable domain (missing parts from reference TRBV9 and TRBJ1-2): DSGVTQTPKHLITATGQRVTLRCSPRSGDLSVYWYQQSLDQGLQFLIQYYNGEERAKGNILERFSAQQFPDLHSELNLSSLELGDSALYFCASSADRYYGYTFGSGTRLTVV.

J is TRBJ1-1 and V is TRBV11-1; TRBD1 is a possible D gene (5 bases). The CDR3 is 16 residues long. The germline V gene has CDR1 SGHAT and CDR2 FQDESV (reference sequence). Trimming left V 4 bases short and J 3 bases short, with 18 bases between. The CDR3 region is CASSYPEGRMDTEAFF. CDR3 DNA: TGTGCCAGCAGCTACCCGGAGGGGCGAATGGACACTGAAGCTTTCTTT.

The rearrangement uses TRBV5-1 and TRBJ1-5; TRBD1 might be the D (6 bases). Germline lookup yields CDR1 SGHRS and CDR2 YFSETQ. The CDR3 is 14 residues long. Deletions cut 7 bases from V and 4 bases from J, with 15 bases between. The CDR3 nucleotides are TGCGCCAGCTCTCCGGGACAAATTAATCAGCCCCAGCATTTT. Its protein is CASSPGQINQPQHF.

This clone has just one count. This chain joins TRBV7-2 and TRBJ2-2; perhaps TRBD1 as D (5 bases). Germline V lookup: CDR1 SGHTA, CDR2 FQGNSA. Trimming took off 6 bases at V and 2 bases at J, with 10 bases between the two ends. The CDR3 is 14 residues long. As DNA, the CDR3 is TGTGCCAGCAGACTGCAGGGTAACACCGGGGAGCTGTTTTTT. The encoded protein is CASRLQGNTGELFF. Combining the CDR3 with reference TRBV7-2 and TRBJ2-2 gives the whole variable domain GAGVSQSPSNKVTEKGKDVELRCDPISGHTALYWYRQSLGQGLEFLIYFQGNSAPDKSGLPSDRFSAERTGGSVSTLTIQRTQQEDSAVYLCASRLQGNTGELFFGEGSRLTVL.

This rearrangement joins TRBV5-8 to TRBJ1-1; TRBD1 matches at 8 bases. The germline V gene encodes CDR1 SGHTS and CDR2 YDEGEE. Trimming cost V 4 bases and J 4 bases; bases outside gene matches: 9. The CDR3 sequence is 15 residues long. CDR3 amino acids: CASSLEDRVITEAFF. CDR3 in DNA: TGTGCCAGCAGCCTAGAGGACAGGGTGATCACTGAAGCTTTCTTT. Filled out from reference TRBV5-8 and TRBJ1-1, the complete variable domain reads EAGVTQSPTHLIKTRGQQATLRCSPISGHTSVYWYQQALGLGLQFLLWYDEGEERNRGNFPPRFSGRQFPNYSSELNVNALELEDSALYLCASSLEDRVITEAFFGQGTRLTVV.

The CDR3 region has the DNA TGTGCCAGCAGCAAAGCCCGGGTCAGGGGGAGATATCACACCGGGGAGCTGTTTTTT. Its translation is CASSKARVRGRYHTGELFF. This chain uses TRBV21-1 with TRBJ2-2; TRBD1 was called by the table and not checked on the DNA. TRBV21-1 is assigned pseudogene status. This CDR3 comprises 19 residues.

V usage is TRBV7-2 and J usage is TRBJ2-7; 7 bases fit TRBD2. Trimming took 3 bases from V and 3 from J; bases not matched to a gene: 5. The CDR3 loop spans 14 amino acids. From germline, CDR1 is SGHTA and CDR2 FQGNSA. Here the CDR3 DNA reads TGTGCCAGCAGCTTCAACGGGAGGAACTACGAGCAGTACTTC. It encodes CASSFNGRNYEQYF.

The chain joins TRBV9 to TRBJ1-2; 9 nucleotides align to TRBD1. Germline loops: CDR1 SGDLS, CDR2 YYNGEE. J was trimmed by 7 bases and V by 3 bases; bases with no gene match: 10. The CDR3 runs to 15 residues. CDR3 residues: CASSAEGQGVTGYTF. CDR3 nucleotide sequence: TGTGCCAGCAGCGCCGAGGGACAGGGCGTTACTGGCTACACCTTC.

This sequence joins TRBV5-5 and TRBJ1-5; D is ambiguous. This CDR3 is 15 amino acids long. Deletions cut 0 bases from V and 0 bases from J, with 7 bases between. CDR1 is SGHKS, CDR2 YYEKEE, per germline (reference sequence). The CDR3 is CASSLEMYSNQPQHF. The CDR3 DNA follows: TGTGCCAGCAGCTTGGAAATGTATAGCAATCAGCCCCAGCATTTT.

This chain joins TRBV6-5 and TRBJ1-3, with a weak D call TRBD1 (5 bases). Trimming left V 2 bases short and J 1 base short, with 9 bases between. Germline V gives CDR1 MNHEY, CDR2 SVGAGI. The CDR3 loop spans 15 amino acids. This chain's CDR3 is CASSYGGTSGNTIYF. CDR3 DNA: TGTGCCAGCAGTTACGGGGGGACTTCTGGAAACACCATATATTTT.

The CDR3 region has the DNA TGTGCCAGCAGTTTCCAGGACAGAGGGTTCTCAGGCTACACCTTC. Translation gives CASSFQDRGFSGYTF. The gene calls are TRBV27 and TRBJ1-2, with D perhaps TRBD1 (6 bases). Germline values: CDR1 MNHEY, CDR2 SMNVEV (reference sequence). The CDR3 runs to 15 residues. V was cut by 3 bases and J by 8 bases, with 19 bases left in between.

V is TRBV9 and J is TRBJ2-3; a possible D gene is TRBD1 (6 bases). V gave up 5 bases and J gave up 5 bases, with 12 bases separating them. The CDR3 extends over 13 amino acids. The germline V gene has CDR1 SGDLS and CDR2 YYNGEE. The CDR3 protein is CASRVTGGDTQYF. DNA of the CDR3: TGTGCCAGCAGAGTGACAGGTGGAGATACGCAGTATTTT.

The chain links TRBV11-2 to TRBJ2-7, with no clear D. Germline V lookup: CDR1 SGHAT, CDR2 FQNNGV. This CDR3 comprises 16 residues. The germline V and J ends were trimmed by 4 bases and 5 bases, with 21 bases remaining between them. CDR3 loop: CASSSLGRPSEDEQYF. CDR3 sequence (DNA): TGTGCCAGCAGCTCCCTCGGCAGGCCCAGTGAAGACGAGCAGTACTTC.

The CDR3 protein is CATSIGQGIPYNEQFF. In DNA, the CDR3 is TGTGCCACCAGCATAGGCCAGGGGATCCCATACAATGAGCAGTTCTTC. The chain couples TRBV15 to TRBJ2-1, with a tentative D call TRBD1 (6 bases). Germline V gene lookup returns CDR1 LNHNV and CDR2 YYDKDF (reference sequence). V was cut by 4 bases and J by 4 bases, with 17 bases left in between. This CDR3 has 16 amino acids. Full variable domain (remainder filled in from reference TRBV15 and TRBJ2-1): DAMVIQNPRYQVTQFGKPVTLSCSQTLNHNVMYWYQQKSSQAPKLLFHYYDKDFNNEADTPDNFQSRRPNTSFCFLDIRSPGLGDTAMYLCATSIGQGIPYNEQFFGPGTRLTVL.

This clone was detected only a few times. V and J are TRBV2 and TRBJ1-6; D gene unclear. The CDR3 loop spans 13 amino acids. The V end lost 4 bases, the J end lost 10 bases, and 11 bases lay between the germline ends. CDR1 is SNHLY, CDR2 FYNNEI, per germline. The CDR3 DNA sequence: TGTGCCAGCAGTGGGGAGGGTCGGTCACCCCTCCACTTT. Translation: CASSGEGRSPLHF.

The V and J genes are TRBV5-1 and TRBJ2-3, with 13 bases identical to TRBD2. This CDR3 is 15 amino acids long. The germline V gene encodes CDR1 SGHRS and CDR2 YFSETQ. V dropped 9 bases and J dropped 6; count of bases not matched to a gene: 10. CDR3: CATRTRTSGSDTQYF. The DNA for the CDR3 is TGCGCCACCCGAACCCGGACTAGCGGGAGTGATACGCAGTATTTT.

The gene calls are TRBV6-6 and TRBJ2-4; the D is unclear. Trimming removed 5 bases at V and 8 bases at J, with 13 bases between. CDR1 MNHNY and CDR2 SVGAGI come from the germline V gene (reference sequence). This CDR3 spans 13 amino acids. The CDR3 is CASSAPNTDIQYF. For the CDR3, the DNA is TGTGCCAGCAGTGCACCCAATACGGACATTCAGTACTTC.

The chain has TRBV5-1 and TRBJ2-7, with a weak D call TRBD1 (5 bases). In germline, CDR1 is SGHRS, CDR2 YFSETQ. The CDR3 is 15 amino acids. Trimming stripped 3 bases from V and 0 bases from J, with 13 bases between. CDR3 amino acids: CASSSVGQPSYEQYF. DNA of the CDR3: TGCGCCAGCAGCTCGGTGGGGCAGCCCTCCTACGAGCAGTACTTC.

The CDR3 sequence is CASSLGTSGYNEQFF. As DNA, the CDR3 is TGCGCCAGCAGCTTAGGGACGAGCGGGTACAATGAGCAGTTCTTC. This chain uses TRBV5-1 with TRBJ2-1; perhaps TRBD2 as D (6 bases). With 2 bases removed from V and 4 bases from J, the gap between germline ends came to 13 bases. Germline assignment: CDR1 SGHRS and CDR2 YFSETQ. The CDR3 runs 15 residues.

The chain joins TRBV19 to TRBJ1-2; unclear D gene. CDR1 and CDR2 (germline): LNHDA, SQIVND (reference sequence). The CDR3 is 12 residues long. The V gene lost 5 bases and the J gene lost 7 bases, with 11 bases spanning the gap. CDR3 amino acids: CASSLAGIGYTF. CDR3 nucleotide sequence: TGTGCCAGTAGTCTCGCCGGGATTGGCTACACCTTC.

V and J are TRBV7-6 and TRBJ2-3; TRBD2 might be the D (5 bases). CDR1 is SGHVS and CDR2 is FNYEAQ in the germline V gene. The length of the CDR3 is 15 residues. V dropped 1 base and J dropped 3 bases, with 11 bases sitting between them. This chain's CDR3 is CASSLGERGTDTQYF. The DNA for the CDR3 is TGTGCCAGCAGCTTAGGGGAACGCGGGACAGATACGCAGTATTTT.